This TCR beta chain was profiled in a study of blood T cell repertoires in COVID-19 (TCRdb year 2020). Concerning the study at large: Samples covering the acute and convalescent phases of COVID-19 were provided by collaborators in the United States, Italy and Spain. The material from the prospective study consisted of cDNA or gDNA derived from T cells, B-cell-depleted T cells, or PBMCs. The dataset comprised deeply sampled blood TCRbeta repertoires from subjects exposed to, actively infected with, or recovered from COVID-19. A freely available public database, intended as a resource for researchers studying the immune response to SARS-CoV-2, is where the repertoires were released. The samples were drawn from two sources: the first 160 participants of the ongoing ImmuneRACE study, and 950 to 1,500 subjects contributed by 6 global collaborators. A de-identified subject ID, COVID-19 status, age in years and sex were almost always included in the sample metadata. Where available, HLA class I and class II types were obtained from metadata supplied by the sample provider rather than from assay-based typing. The study at large found these results: How much clinical and demographic metadata was included differed by source and by participant, and the metadata was provided uncurated.

From the cysteine through the phenylalanine, the CDR3 covers 16 amino acids. The entry retains the CDR3 DNA only, 48 bases that are in frame from base 1. V and J are trimmed by 4 bases and 4 bases, and the gene matches miss 9 bases of the junction. For CDR1 and CDR2, the germline V gene lists SGHDT and YYEEEE. Another Seattle source contributed samples from volunteer blood donors who had recovered from COVID-19. Collaborating institutions collected whole blood in K2EDTA tubes following their own protocols. For TCRbeta analysis, collaborators shipped samples in one of three forms: frozen whole blood, isolated PBMCs, or DNA extracted from either of those sample types. TCRbeta CDR3 regions were amplified from genomic DNA using the immunoSEQ Assay, a bias-controlled multiplex PCR. The paper's data handling went like this. Nucleated cell counts per sample were estimated from amplification of reference gene primers within the assay. Sequence reads were collapsed and filtered to measure the absolute abundance of every unique TCRbeta CDR3 rearrangement. For each sample, productive Simpson clonality was calculated by taking the square root of Simpson's diversity index across productive rearrangements. Entries here come from immuneACCESS through TCRdb and include only in-frame sequences with V and J called. Some clones fail to appear in such tables; in the studies checked, an unresolved V gene covers under half of the shortfall, and the cause of the remainder is unknown. V and J calls and clone size are as listed in that table; D and trimming were resolved from the DNA. The sample records 200,000 to 300,000 clones, about 87% of which are singletons. The ten largest account for approximately 3.8% of the sample.

This clone was counted ten times or more. The antigen it recognizes is unknown. Base quality data are lacking; no much larger clone is found one base away. Sequenced input: peripheral blood. Rearrangement joined TRBV5-6 to TRBJ2-1; 9 nucleotides in the junction match TRBD2. This clonotype was obtained from a man between 60 and 75 years old who had recovered from COVID-19. The bases are TGTGCCAGCAGCCCATCTACTAGCGGGCGTTACAATGAGCAGTTCTTC. Translated, it reads CASSPSTSGRYNEQFF.